The 9 T cell receptor beta chains presented below share a single source sample, sequenced in a study of T cell repertoires in cytomegalovirus infection. In TCRdb, the reads were re-called with MiXCR into one record per CDR3 protein. The table shows 76,000 or so distinct CDR3 sequences, with around 3.5% occurring only once. The material sequenced was PBMCs. The origin of the receptors is a human donor in good health (CMV status not recorded). Some clones in this sample may be carry-over from other donors' samples.

As concerns this clonotype: This may stem from a read error, because a much larger clone lies one nucleotide away. The V call is TRBV28, the J call TRBJ1-4, with D uncertain. In germline, CDR1 is MDHEN, CDR2 SYDVKM. The V and J ends lost 6 bases and 12 bases respectively, with 14 bases between them. This CDR3 is 12 amino acids long. The CDR3 loop is CASRWLLGELFF. The CDR3, as DNA: TGTGCCAGCAGATGGTTGCTCGGGGAACTGTTTTTT.

This clonotype has a count of ten or more. V is TRBV18 and J is TRBJ1-2, with D hard to call. In germline, CDR1 is KGHSH, CDR2 LQKENI. The V end lost 2 bases, the J end lost 8 bases, and 12 bases lay between the germline ends. This CDR3 region has 13 residues. CDR3 sequence reads: CASSPAPDRGYTF. The CDR3 DNA follows: TGTGCCAGCTCACCAGCCCCAGACCGGGGCTACACCTTC.

This clonotype was seen ten or more times. V usage is TRBV5-1 and J usage is TRBJ2-4, with D perhaps matching TRBD1 (5 bases). Germline-derived CDR1 and CDR2 are SGHRS and YFSETQ. CDR3 length equals 14 residues. V lost 1 base and J 0 bases, leaving 5 bases between the germline ends. This chain's CDR3 is CASSLTGAKNIQYF. CDR3 nucleotides: TGCGCCAGCAGCTTGACAGGAGCCAAAAACATTCAGTACTTC.

Regarding this clonotype: Since a much larger clone is just one base distant, this may be a read error. V is TRBV28 and J is TRBJ1-2, with D hard to call. CDR3 length equals 14 residues. Per the germline V gene, CDR1 is MDHEN and CDR2 is SYDVKM. CDR3 residues: CASSPVGAHYGYSF. The CDR3 DNA reads TGTGCCAGCAGTCCCGTGGGAGCTCACTATGGCTACAGCTTC.

This clonotype was observed many times. V is TRBV7-2 and J is TRBJ2-1; 14 nucleotides align to TRBD2. Looked up from germline, CDR1 is SGHTA and CDR2 is FQGNSA. The CDR3 totals 16 residues. The V segment lost 5 bases and the J segment 9 bases; nucleotides outside the gene matches: 9. CDR3 amino acids: CASSEATSGGASEQFF. CDR3 bases: TGTGCCAGCAGCGAGGCGACTAGCGGGGGGGCTAGTGAGCAGTTCTTC.

This clonotype was observed at least ten times. The chain links TRBV2 to TRBJ2-1; TRBD1 agrees at 8 bases. In germline, CDR1 is SNHLY, CDR2 FYNNEI. V lost 8 bases and J lost 4; bases outside the gene matches: 13. There are 16 residues in the CDR3. The CDR3 spells CASGPQPGQVYNEQFF. The CDR3 DNA follows: TGTGCCAGCGGCCCCCAGCCGGGACAGGTTTACAATGAGCAGTTCTTC.

This clonotype was found many times. This chain connects TRBV7-9 to TRBJ2-1; no reliable D call. CDR1 and CDR2 from the germline V gene are SEHNR and FQNEAQ (reference sequence). V lost 1 base and J lost 11, with 15 bases in between. This CDR3 contains 14 residues. As DNA, the CDR3 is TGTGCCAGCAGCTTAGTGGGCCAGGAGATACAGCAGTTCTTC. This encodes CASSLVGQEIQQFF.

This clonotype was detected ten times or more. The V gene is TRBV12-3 or TRBV12-4, the J gene TRBJ2-4, with 10 nucleotides matching TRBD2. This CDR3 has 15 amino acids. J was trimmed by 9 bases and V by 6 bases; bases with no gene match: 11. The CDR3 region has the DNA TGTGCCAGCAGCCCGGGACTAGCGCCCTATGTCATTCAGTACTTC. This translates into CASSPGLAPYVIQYF.

This chain uses TRBV7-9 with TRBJ2-7; TRBD1 or TRBD2 may be the D gene (5 bases each). The length of the CDR3 is 14 residues. The V and J ends lost 5 bases and 0 bases respectively, with 11 bases between them. Germline V gives CDR1 SEHNR, CDR2 FQNEAQ (reference sequence). The CDR3, as DNA: TGTGCCAGCAGCCCCACCGGGACCTCCTACGAGCAGTACTTC. Protein: CASSPTGTSYEQYF. Filled out from reference TRBV7-9 and TRBJ2-7, the complete variable domain reads DTGVSQNPRHKITKRGQNVTFRCDPISEHNRLYWYRQTLGQGPEFLTYFQNEAQLEKSRLLSDRFSAERPKGSFSTLEIQRTEQGDSAMYLCASSPTGTSYEQYFGPGTRLTVT.